These T cell receptor beta chains were read from a single sample in a study of PD-1 blockade in classical Hodgkin lymphoma. This table comes from immunoSEQ multiplex PCR, and its TCRdb copy is limited to in-frame clones, with some not included. The sample records roughly 4,800 clones, 75% to 90% being singletons. The specimen sequenced was CD8+ T cells from blood. These receptors all come from a human donor with classical Hodgkin lymphoma. The CDR3 runs from the conserved cysteine through the conserved F or W. Fields, in order: J gene, clone size, V gene, D gene, CDR3 protein, CDR3 DNA. The D gene is left open where the match is weak. Rows give clone size only sometimes, using once, few, many, or a class for an expanded clone.

j_call: TRBJ2-7
clone_size: -
v_call: TRBV14
d_call: -
cdr3_aa: CASSQLNRWDEQYF
cdr3_nt: TGTGCCAGCAGCCAGCTAAACAGGTGGGACGAGCAGTACTTC

j_call: TRBJ2-1
clone_size: -
v_call: TRBV7-2
d_call: TRBD2
cdr3_aa: CASSFPAGDSSYNEQFF
cdr3_nt: TGTGCCAGCAGCTTTCCAGCGGGGGATTCCTCCTACAATGAGCAGTTCTTC

j_call: TRBJ2-1
clone_size: -
v_call: TRBV28
d_call: TRBD2
cdr3_aa: CASRGTTSGSSYNEQFF
cdr3_nt: TGTGCCAGCCGCGGGACCACTAGCGGGAGTTCCTACAATGAGCAGTTCTTC

j_call: TRBJ1-1
clone_size: -
v_call: TRBV2
d_call: -
cdr3_aa: CASTPEGTEAFF
cdr3_nt: TGTGCCAGCACCCCCGAGGGGACTGAAGCTTTCTTT

j_call: TRBJ2-7
clone_size: -
v_call: TRBV9
d_call: -
cdr3_aa: CASSVEEASYEQYF
cdr3_nt: TGTGCCAGCAGCGTAGAGGAGGCCTCCTACGAGCAGTACTTC

j_call: TRBJ1-3
clone_size: -
v_call: TRBV5-1
d_call: -
cdr3_aa: CASSLAPRRKGGPGNTIYF
cdr3_nt: TGCGCCAGCAGCTTAGCACCGCGACGGAAGGGGGGACCTGGAAACACCATATATTTT

j_call: TRBJ2-1
clone_size: once
v_call: TRBV2
d_call: -
cdr3_aa: CASSEAAYYNEQFF
cdr3_nt: TGTGCCAGCAGTGAAGCGGCGTACTACAATGAGCAGTTCTTC

j_call: TRBJ2-7
clone_size: -
v_call: TRBV5-6
d_call: -
cdr3_aa: CASSLSAYEQYF
cdr3_nt: TGTGCCAGCAGCTTGTCGGCCTACGAGCAGTACTTC

j_call: TRBJ1-6
clone_size: -
v_call: TRBV5-3
d_call: TRBD1
cdr3_aa: CASSHRDSPLALHF
cdr3_nt: TGTGCCAGCAGCCACCGGGACAGCCCGCTCGCCCTCCACTTT

j_call: TRBJ1-4
clone_size: -
v_call: TRBV7-9
d_call: TRBD1
cdr3_aa: CASSLTGGSEKLFF
cdr3_nt: TGTGCCAGCAGCCTCACAGGGGGGAGTGAAAAACTGTTTTTT

j_call: TRBJ1-2
clone_size: -
v_call: TRBV7-2
d_call: -
cdr3_aa: CASSLPDSYGYTF
cdr3_nt: TGTGCCAGCAGCTTACCGGACAGCTATGGCTACACCTTC

j_call: TRBJ1-5
clone_size: -
v_call: TRBV6-5
d_call: -
cdr3_aa: CASSYSLGANQPQHF
cdr3_nt: TGTGCCAGCAGTTACTCCCTGGGGGCCAATCAGCCCCAGCATTTT

j_call: TRBJ2-1
clone_size: -
v_call: TRBV9
d_call: -
cdr3_aa: CASSGGTSYNEQFF
cdr3_nt: TGTGCCAGCAGCGGAGGAACGTCCTACAATGAGCAGTTCTTC

j_call: TRBJ1-5
clone_size: -
v_call: TRBV5-1
d_call: -
cdr3_aa: CASSEGIGQPQHF
cdr3_nt: TGCGCCAGCAGCGAGGGGATAGGTCAGCCCCAGCATTTT

j_call: TRBJ2-2
clone_size: -
v_call: TRBV19
d_call: -
cdr3_aa: CASSITNTGELFF
cdr3_nt: TGTGCCAGTAGTATAACCAACACCGGGGAGCTGTTTTTT

j_call: TRBJ2-7
clone_size: once
v_call: TRBV5-5
d_call: -
cdr3_aa: CASSSGSSYEQYF
cdr3_nt: TGTGCCAGCAGCTCCGGGAGCTCCTACGAGCAGTACTTC

j_call: TRBJ2-1
clone_size: -
v_call: TRBV7-6
d_call: -
cdr3_aa: CASSSAGDNEQFF
cdr3_nt: TGTGCCAGCAGTTCGGCCGGGGACAATGAGCAGTTCTTC

j_call: TRBJ2-1
clone_size: -
v_call: TRBV6-4
d_call: -
cdr3_aa: CASSEGDESYNEQFF
cdr3_nt: TGTGCCAGCAGTGAAGGGGACGAGTCCTACAATGAGCAGTTCTTC

j_call: TRBJ2-7
clone_size: -
v_call: TRBV13
d_call: TRBD1
cdr3_aa: CASSPYRGSYEQYF
cdr3_nt: TGTGCCAGCAGCCCCTACAGGGGCTCCTACGAGCAGTACTTC

j_call: TRBJ2-7
clone_size: -
v_call: TRBV11-2
d_call: -
cdr3_aa: CASSFAGTLSYEQYF
cdr3_nt: TGTGCCAGCAGCTTCGCAGGGACCCTCTCCTACGAGCAGTACTTC

j_call: TRBJ2-5
clone_size: -
v_call: TRBV7-3
d_call: -
cdr3_aa: CASSQPGTETQYF
cdr3_nt: TGTGCCAGCAGCCAACCGGGCACAGAGACCCAGTACTTC

j_call: TRBJ1-5
clone_size: -
v_call: TRBV7-9
d_call: -
cdr3_aa: CASSFEGNQPQHF
cdr3_nt: TGTGCCAGCAGCTTCGAGGGAAATCAGCCCCAGCATTTT

j_call: TRBJ2-3
clone_size: -
v_call: TRBV11-2
d_call: -
cdr3_aa: CASSLDRLADTQYF
cdr3_nt: TGTGCCAGCAGCTTAGATCGTTTGGCGGATACGCAGTATTTT

j_call: TRBJ2-2
clone_size: -
v_call: TRBV4-3
d_call: TRBD1
cdr3_aa: CASSPRTGNTGELFF
cdr3_nt: TGCGCCAGCAGCCCCCGGACAGGGAACACCGGGGAGCTGTTTTTT

j_call: TRBJ1-6
clone_size: -
v_call: TRBV4-1
d_call: TRBD1
cdr3_aa: CASSPLTGAYNSPLHF
cdr3_nt: TGCGCCAGCAGCCCACTTACAGGGGCATATAATTCACCCCTCCACTTT

j_call: TRBJ2-7
clone_size: -
v_call: TRBV28
d_call: TRBD2
cdr3_aa: CASRKAGGYPYEQYF
cdr3_nt: TGTGCCAGCAGAAAAGCGGGGGGGTACCCCTACGAGCAGTACTTC

j_call: TRBJ2-6
clone_size: -
v_call: TRBV9
d_call: -
cdr3_aa: CASSLPISGATSGANVLTF
cdr3_nt: TGTGCCAGCAGCCTCCCAATAAGTGGGGCCACCTCTGGGGCCAACGTCCTGACTTTC

j_call: TRBJ2-1
clone_size: -
v_call: TRBV30
d_call: -
cdr3_aa: CAWWSGASYNEQFF
cdr3_nt: TGTGCCTGGTGGTCGGGAGCCTCCTACAATGAGCAGTTCTTC

j_call: TRBJ1-1
clone_size: -
v_call: TRBV14
d_call: -
cdr3_aa: CASSQREQPNTEAFF
cdr3_nt: TGTGCCAGCAGCCAAAGAGAACAGCCGAACACTGAAGCTTTCTTT

j_call: TRBJ1-1
clone_size: -
v_call: TRBV27
d_call: -
cdr3_aa: CASTPTGRNTEAFF
cdr3_nt: TGTGCCAGCACCCCTACCGGGAGAAACACTGAAGCTTTCTTT

j_call: TRBJ2-5
clone_size: -
v_call: TRBV11-2
d_call: -
cdr3_aa: CASSLDRAQQETQYF
cdr3_nt: TGTGCCAGCAGCTTAGATAGGGCACAGCAAGAGACCCAGTACTTC

j_call: TRBJ2-1
clone_size: -
v_call: TRBV10-1
d_call: TRBD2
cdr3_aa: CASSRGTSGTYYNEQFF
cdr3_nt: TGCGCCAGCAGCCGGGGGACTAGCGGGACGTACTACAATGAGCAGTTCTTC

j_call: TRBJ1-6
clone_size: -
v_call: TRBV27
d_call: -
cdr3_aa: CASSPMVAGVNSPLHF
cdr3_nt: TGTGCCAGCAGTCCAATGGTGGCAGGGGTTAATTCACCCCTCCACTTT

j_call: TRBJ2-7
clone_size: once
v_call: TRBV4-2
d_call: TRBD1
cdr3_aa: CASSQPQGKLPTYEQYF
cdr3_nt: TGTGCCAGCAGCCAACCACAGGGGAAACTCCCTACCTACGAGCAGTACTTC

j_call: TRBJ1-1
clone_size: -
v_call: TRBV29-1
d_call: TRBD1
cdr3_aa: CSVEPQRQGLFAEAFF
cdr3_nt: TGCAGCGTAGAGCCCCAACGACAGGGGCTATTCGCTGAAGCTTTCTTT

j_call: TRBJ2-1
clone_size: -
v_call: TRBV7-9
d_call: -
cdr3_aa: CASSLGAPAYNEQFF
cdr3_nt: TGTGCCAGCAGCTTAGGGGCCCCGGCTTACAATGAGCAGTTCTTC

j_call: TRBJ1-1
clone_size: -
v_call: TRBV12-5
d_call: TRBD1
cdr3_aa: CASGEGAIGAFF
cdr3_nt: TGTGCTAGTGGGGAGGGGGCGATAGGAGCTTTCTTT

j_call: TRBJ2-7
clone_size: -
v_call: TRBV7-9
d_call: -
cdr3_aa: CASSLDPYEQYF
cdr3_nt: TGTGCCAGCAGCTTAGATCCCTACGAGCAGTACTTC

j_call: TRBJ2-3
clone_size: -
v_call: TRBV18
d_call: TRBD2
cdr3_aa: CASSPMAGGSGTDTQYF
cdr3_nt: TGTGCCAGCTCACCGATGGCGGGAGGGTCTGGCACAGATACGCAGTATTTT

j_call: TRBJ1-1
clone_size: -
v_call: TRBV9
d_call: TRBD1
cdr3_aa: CASSSHPGRTGGMNTEAFF
cdr3_nt: TGTGCCAGCAGCTCTCACCCAGGGAGGACAGGGGGCATGAACACTGAAGCTTTCTTT

j_call: TRBJ2-7
clone_size: -
v_call: TRBV19
d_call: -
cdr3_aa: CASSIGGTGPVDF
cdr3_nt: TGTGCCAGTAGTATAGGGGGTACAGGACCCGTGGACTTC

j_call: TRBJ2-1
clone_size: once
v_call: TRBV6-5
d_call: -
cdr3_aa: CASSYSGYEQFF
cdr3_nt: TGTGCCAGCAGTTACTCAGGCTATGAGCAGTTCTTC

j_call: TRBJ2-7
clone_size: once
v_call: TRBV5-4
d_call: -
cdr3_aa: CASSPDRFYEQYF
cdr3_nt: TGTGCCAGCAGCCCGGACAGATTCTACGAGCAGTACTTC

j_call: TRBJ2-5
clone_size: -
v_call: TRBV7-9
d_call: -
cdr3_aa: CASSFDRYQETQYF
cdr3_nt: TGTGCCAGCAGTTTCGACAGGTACCAAGAGACCCAGTACTTC

j_call: TRBJ2-7
clone_size: few
v_call: TRBV2
d_call: TRBD2
cdr3_aa: CASSEARLAMHEQYF
cdr3_nt: TGTGCCAGCAGTGAAGCCAGACTAGCGATGCACGAGCAGTACTTC

j_call: TRBJ2-1
clone_size: -
v_call: TRBV19
d_call: -
cdr3_aa: CASRTSVEQFF
cdr3_nt: TGTGCCAGTAGGACTAGTGTTGAGCAGTTCTTC

j_call: TRBJ2-7
clone_size: -
v_call: TRBV5-8
d_call: TRBD1
cdr3_aa: CASSRDSYEQYF
cdr3_nt: TGTGCCAGCAGCCGGGACAGTTACGAGCAGTACTTC

j_call: TRBJ2-1
clone_size: -
v_call: TRBV13
d_call: -
cdr3_aa: CASSLETEREQFF
cdr3_nt: TGTGCCAGCAGCTTAGAAACAGAACGGGAGCAGTTCTTC

j_call: TRBJ1-2
clone_size: -
v_call: TRBV30
d_call: -
cdr3_aa: CAWSGDLEGYTF
cdr3_nt: TGTGCCTGGTCGGGTGATCTAGAGGGCTACACCTTC

j_call: TRBJ2-1
clone_size: -
v_call: TRBV4-2
d_call: -
cdr3_aa: CASSLEGPNNEQFF
cdr3_nt: TGTGCCAGCAGCCTGGAGGGCCCAAACAATGAGCAGTTCTTC

j_call: TRBJ1-1
clone_size: -
v_call: TRBV15
d_call: -
cdr3_aa: CATEENTEAFF
cdr3_nt: TGTGCCACCGAGGAGAACACTGAAGCTTTCTTT

j_call: TRBJ2-2
clone_size: -
v_call: TRBV7-2
d_call: -
cdr3_aa: CASSYKTVRGTGELFF
cdr3_nt: TGTGCCAGCAGCTACAAGACAGTGAGGGGCACCGGGGAGCTGTTTTTT

j_call: TRBJ2-5
clone_size: -
v_call: TRBV7-2
d_call: TRBD1
cdr3_aa: CASSLERGQQETQYF
cdr3_nt: TGTGCCAGCAGCTTAGAGAGGGGGCAGCAAGAGACCCAGTACTTC

j_call: TRBJ2-7
clone_size: -
v_call: TRBV29-1
d_call: -
cdr3_aa: CSVAAGNPYEQYF
cdr3_nt: TGCAGCGTTGCGGCAGGGAATCCCTACGAGCAGTACTTC

j_call: TRBJ1-1
clone_size: -
v_call: TRBV27
d_call: -
cdr3_aa: CASSLYKTGDTEAFF
cdr3_nt: TGTGCCAGCAGCTTATATAAGACCGGGGACACTGAAGCTTTCTTT

j_call: TRBJ2-3
clone_size: -
v_call: TRBV6-1
d_call: TRBD1
cdr3_aa: CASSVWDRGTDTQYF
cdr3_nt: TGTGCCAGCAGTGTGTGGGACAGGGGCACAGATACGCAGTATTTT

j_call: TRBJ1-2
clone_size: -
v_call: TRBV4-3
d_call: -
cdr3_aa: CASSQSGSPYGYTF
cdr3_nt: TGCGCCAGCAGCCAATCGGGTAGTCCCTATGGCTACACCTTC

j_call: TRBJ2-1
clone_size: -
v_call: TRBV9
d_call: -
cdr3_aa: CASSVDGRDNEQFF
cdr3_nt: TGTGCCAGCAGCGTAGATGGACGGGACAATGAGCAGTTCTTC

j_call: TRBJ1-5
clone_size: -
v_call: TRBV6-6
d_call: -
cdr3_aa: CAGQPGLSKGQPQHF
cdr3_nt: TGTGCCGGCCAACCAGGGTTGAGTAAGGGTCAGCCCCAGCATTTT